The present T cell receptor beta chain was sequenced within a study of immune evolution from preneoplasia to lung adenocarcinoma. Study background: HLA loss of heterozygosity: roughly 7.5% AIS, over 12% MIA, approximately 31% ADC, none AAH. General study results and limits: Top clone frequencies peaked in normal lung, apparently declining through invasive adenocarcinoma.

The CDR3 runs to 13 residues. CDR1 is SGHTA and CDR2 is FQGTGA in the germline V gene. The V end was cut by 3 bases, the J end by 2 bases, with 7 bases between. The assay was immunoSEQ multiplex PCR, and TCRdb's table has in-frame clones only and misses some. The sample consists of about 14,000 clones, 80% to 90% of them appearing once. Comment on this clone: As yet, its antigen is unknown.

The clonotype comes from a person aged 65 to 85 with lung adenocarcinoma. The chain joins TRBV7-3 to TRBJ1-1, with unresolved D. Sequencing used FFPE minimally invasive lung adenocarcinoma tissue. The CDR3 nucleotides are TGTGCCAGCAGCTTTTACGGAAACACTGAAGCTTTCTTT. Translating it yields CASSFYGNTEAFF.